This T cell receptor (beta chain) was found in a study of CD8 T cells in Susac syndrome. The germline gives CDR1 MNHNY, CDR2 SVGAGI (reference sequence). This CDR3 has 14 residues. V was clipped by 6 bases and J by 6 bases; unmatched bases: 6. With respect to this clonotype: Its antigen remains unidentified.

cDNA came from roughly 0.5 to 1 ug RNA primed by random hexamers. Across 54 Vbeta and 13 Jbeta, immunoSEQ multiplex PCR amplified TCR beta CDR3. TCRdb re-derived calls from the immunoSEQ multiplex PCR reads in MiXCR, one entry per CDR3 protein. The sample includes some 190,000 distinct CDR3 sequences, roughly 95% of them seen just once. Study-wide results and limits: The authors acknowledged that their TCR sequencing and HLA analysis involved a relatively small number of individuals.

The authors sequenced TCR beta from blood CD8+ and CD4+ T cells. TEMRA cells were enriched by FACS, and CD4+ and CD8+ T cells were negatively isolated. Sequencing was carried out using CD4+ T cells from PBMCs. The gene calls are TRBV6-6 and TRBJ1-5; TRBD1 matches 9 bases. This sequence originates from a human donor in good health. The CDR3 DNA sequence: TGTGCCAGCAGCGGACAGGGGATCAGTCAGCCCCAGCATTTT. Its protein is CASSGQGISQPQHF.